This record looks at one T cell receptor (beta chain) sequence and its context. What it recognizes is unknown. The data are from a study of T-cell reconstitution after alpha-beta-depleted transplantation in children. Findings and limits, study-wide: Reports say that about two months after transplant, the alpha-beta T cells came out of several hundred graft clones that had expanded.

This CDR3 is built from 13 residues. The germline V gene has CDR1 MGHDK and CDR2 SYGVNS. V lost 5 bases and J lost 3, with 7 bases in between. It was with unique molecular identifiers that the TCRbeta library was prepared. Via MiXCR, TCRdb re-called the PCR reads, giving one row per CDR3 protein. The sample holds hundreds of thousands of distinct CDR3 sequences, around 25% seen once. This material consisted of PBMCs, mostly from graft donor cells, taken 360 days after TCRalphabeta/CD19-depleted stem cell transplant. The chain combines TRBV25-1 with TRBJ2-2, with D unresolved. This TCR was recovered from a female patient between 2 and 15 years old who had a stem cell transplant for congenital amegakaryocytic thrombocytopenia, so the T cells may come from the graft donor. The CDR3 protein is CASSHFHTGELFF. CDR3 DNA: TGTGCCAGCAGTCATTTTCACACCGGGGAGCTGTTTTTT.